Shown below are 10 T cell receptor beta chains from a single sample sequenced in a study of human T cells and chemical hapten exposure listed by TCRdb under 2021. The method was RACE. The instrument was a NextSeq 500. TCRdb cleaned the public reads at Q25 with fastp, built clones with MiXCR and kept in-frame beta chains. Duplicate CDR3 protein sequences are folded into a single record with the most common DNA and genes. The sample data list more than 55,000 distinct CDR3 sequences, and approximately 10% of these were observed just once. The top ten hold almost 4% of the sample. Interpreted using the paper, the time point label stands for: pre-sensitization, week 0. The label giving this sample's treatment or condition can be read as: therapeutic diphenylcyclopropenone sensitization with weekly scalp DPC. The input for sequencing was whole blood, taken in connection with sensitization to the hapten diphenylcyclopropenone (DPC). All receptors come from a woman aged 40 to 49 with alopecia areata. Some clones in this sample may be carry-over from other donors' samples.

At least ten counts were recorded for this clonotype. This chain connects TRBV10-3 to TRBJ2-7, with 8 bases matching TRBD2. CDR3 length: 15 amino acids. The J segment lost 3 bases and the V segment lost 3 bases, leaving 7 bases of the junction unmatched. Per germline, CDR1 ENHRY and CDR2 SYGVKD. CDR3 loop: CAISDQRETSYEQYF. The CDR3 DNA follows: TGTGCCATCAGTGATCAGCGGGAGACCAGCTACGAGCAGTACTTC.

This clonotype was found a few times. J is TRBJ1-2 and V is TRBV7-9, with unresolved D. The CDR3 extends over 15 amino acids. Germline lookup yields CDR1 SEHNR and CDR2 FQNEAQ (reference sequence). Trimming cost V 3 bases and J 4 bases, with 15 bases left between them. In DNA, the CDR3 is TGTGCCAGCAGCTTCGGGAGAGTTACCATCTATGGCTACACCTTC. It yields the protein CASSFGRVTIYGYTF. The full variable domain, rest sourced from reference TRBV7-9 and TRBJ1-2, is DTGVSQNPRHKITKRGQNVTFRCDPISEHNRLYWYRQTLGQGPEFLTYFQNEAQLEKSRLLSDRFSAERPKGSFSTLEIQRTEQGDSAMYLCASSFGRVTIYGYTFGSGTRLTVV.

The rearrangement joins TRBV6-1 to TRBJ2-4; D is undetermined. Trimming took 2 bases from V and 1 from J, leaving 9 bases between them. The germline V gene has CDR1 MNHNS and CDR2 SASEGT. This CDR3 contains 15 residues. The CDR3 sequence is CASSEIGLAKNIQYF. CDR3 nucleotide sequence: TGTGCCAGCAGTGAAATTGGGCTCGCCAAAAACATTCAGTACTTC.

This chain uses TRBV6-2 or TRBV6-3 with TRBJ2-3; 12 nucleotides agree with TRBD2. CDR3 size: 16 residues. Germline assignment: CDR1 MNHEY and CDR2 SVGEGT. V lost 7 bases to trimming and J lost 4 bases; unmatched junction nucleotides: 9. The CDR3 loop is CASTPRLAGVSDTQYF. The CDR3 DNA reads as TGTGCCAGCACTCCTCGACTAGCGGGAGTTTCAGATACGCAGTATTTT.

The chain is built from TRBV5-6 and TRBJ1-1; 8 nucleotides align to TRBD1. The CDR3 extends over 15 amino acids. V lost 2 bases, J lost 10 bases, and 13 bases stayed unmatched. Germline-derived CDR1 and CDR2 are SGHDT and YYEEEE. The CDR3 loop is CASSFFTGGTLGAFF. In DNA form, the CDR3 reads TGTGCCAGCAGCTTTTTTACAGGGGGGACCCTTGGAGCTTTCTTT.

This clonotype has just a few counts. V usage is TRBV7-2 and J usage is TRBJ2-2; the D gene is possibly TRBD2 (6 bases). V was clipped by 2 bases and J by 5 bases, with 12 bases between them. The CDR3 covers 15 residues. Germline-derived CDR1 and CDR2 are SGHTA and FQGNSA. The CDR3 coding sequence is TGTGCCAGCAGCTTACGGCTAGGAGGGACCGGGGAGCTGTTTTTT. Its translation: CASSLRLGGTGELFF.

This chain joins TRBV6-2 or TRBV6-3 and TRBJ2-7, with D unclear. There are 12 residues in the CDR3. With 4 bases removed from V and 6 bases from J, the gap between germline ends came to 10 bases. Germline CDR1 MNHEY, CDR2 SVGEGT. Written as DNA, the CDR3 is TGTGCCAGCAGTTCGGGCAGAGGCGAGCAGTACTTC. It is translated as CASSSGRGEQYF.

The chain recombines TRBV5-1 with TRBJ2-1; 10 nucleotides match TRBD2. The length of the CDR3 is 15 residues. J was trimmed by 8 bases and V by 0 bases; bases with no gene match: 5. The germline V gene encodes CDR1 SGHRS and CDR2 YFSETQ. CDR3 sequence (DNA): TGCGCCAGCAGCTTGGTACTAGCGGGATCCGATGAGCAGTTCTTC. Protein product: CASSLVLAGSDEQFF.

Many counts were recorded for this clonotype. The V and J genes are TRBV6-1 and TRBJ1-2; tentative D call: TRBD1 (5 bases). With 4 bases removed from V and 0 bases from J, the gap between germline ends came to 9 bases. Germline V gene data show CDR1 as MNHNS and CDR2 as SASEGT. This CDR3 region has 14 residues. The CDR3 is CASSAGGANYGYTF. CDR3 sequence (DNA): TGTGCCAGCAGTGCGGGGGGAGCTAACTATGGCTACACCTTC.

Worth noting for this clonotype: This clone may be a read error of a much larger clone one base away. This sequence joins TRBV21-1 and TRBJ1-4; TRBD1 is the table's D call and was not checked against the DNA. TRBV21-1 is recorded as a pseudogene. This CDR3 is 16 amino acids long. CDR3 amino acids: CASNKKGDRDGEKLFF. Here the CDR3 DNA reads TGTGCCAGCAACAAAAAAGGGGACAGGGATGGTGAAAAACTGTTTTTT.